This is a list of T cell receptor beta chains from one sample in a study of shared clonotypes between healthy human individuals. Repertoires were generated with immunoSEQ multiplex PCR, while TCRdb's copy carries only in-frame clones and drops some. The sample consists of approximately 840,000 clones, around 96% of them appearing once. What was sequenced was naive CD8+ T cells sorted from blood. The receptors originated from a man between 25 and 39 years old in good health. Each CDR3 is given with its conserved first and last residue. A D gene is named only where the DNA matches it firmly. The listing skips clone size in some rows; elsewhere it reads once, few, many or a size class.

J: TRBJ2-3; D: TRBD2; V: TRBV25-1; size: -; DNA: TGTGCCAGCAGTGGGGAACGGAGACTAGCGGGAGCGGGTGATACGCAGTATTTT; CDR3: CASSGERRLAGAGDTQYF
J: TRBJ1-1; D: TRBD1; V: TRBV27; size: -; DNA: TGTGCCAGCAGTTTATTCGGGACAGGGGAGAGGACTGAAGCTTTCTTT; CDR3: CASSLFGTGERTEAFF
J: TRBJ2-1; D: -; V: TRBV9; size: once; DNA: TGTGCCAGCAGCGTATTTTCTCGACCCACCATAGACAATGAGCAGTTCTTC; CDR3: CASSVFSRPTIDNEQFF
J: TRBJ2-7; D: -; V: TRBV19; size: -; DNA: TGTGCCAGTCGAACCCGGGACGGGTCCTACGAGCAGTACTTC; CDR3: CASRTRDGSYEQYF
J: TRBJ2-7; D: -; V: TRBV7-6; size: -; DNA: TGTGCCAGCAGCTTAGTTCGGGCAGGGAGCGACGAGCAGTACTTC; CDR3: CASSLVRAGSDEQYF
J: TRBJ2-7; D: -; V: TRBV28; size: -; DNA: TGTGCCAGCAGTAGTCAGGGCCTATTCTACGAGCAGTACTTC; CDR3: CASSSQGLFYEQYF
J: TRBJ2-7; D: TRBD1; V: TRBV5-4; size: -; DNA: TGTGCCAGCAGCGTCCGCGACAGGGCCTACGAGCAGTACTTC; CDR3: CASSVRDRAYEQYF
J: TRBJ1-2; D: -; V: TRBV29-1; size: once; DNA: TGCAGCGTTGAACACGAGGCCTCCGATGGCTACACCTTC; CDR3: CSVEHEASDGYTF
J: TRBJ2-2; D: -; V: TRBV29-1; size: once; DNA: TGCAGCGTTGAGGGGTACACCGGGGAGCTGTTTTTT; CDR3: CSVEGYTGELFF
J: TRBJ1-5; D: -; V: TRBV6-6; size: once; DNA: TGTGCCAGCAGTTACTCGGTAACAATTAGCAATCAGCCCCAGCATTTT; CDR3: CASSYSVTISNQPQHF
J: TRBJ2-1; D: TRBD1; V: TRBV27; size: -; DNA: TGTGCCAGCAGGGGGTTAGTAAGGGACAGGGTCTACAATGAGCAGTTCTTC; CDR3: CASRGLVRDRVYNEQFF
J: TRBJ2-7; D: TRBD1; V: TRBV28; size: -; DNA: TGTGCCCGCAGGGGGCGAGGTGGGTACGAGCAGTACTTC; CDR3: CARRGRGGYEQYF
J: TRBJ2-1; D: TRBD2; V: TRBV2; size: -; DNA: TGTGCCAGCAGTGGGACTAGCGGGATCTATGAGCAGTTCTTC; CDR3: CASSGTSGIYEQFF
J: TRBJ2-1; D: TRBD2; V: TRBV28; size: -; DNA: TGTGCCAGCAGTTCACTATGGACTAGCGGGAGAAAGGATCAGGATGAGCAGTTCTTC; CDR3: CASSSLWTSGRKDQDEQFF
J: TRBJ2-3; D: -; V: TRBV5-5; size: -; DNA: TGTGCCAGCAGTATTTTGACAGATACGCAGTATTTT; CDR3: CASSILTDTQYF
J: TRBJ2-7; D: TRBD1; V: TRBV5-1; size: few; DNA: TGCGCCAGCAGCTCCGGGACAGGGGCCTACGAGCAGTACTTC; CDR3: CASSSGTGAYEQYF
J: TRBJ1-4; D: TRBD1; V: TRBV7-9; size: -; DNA: TGTGCCAGCAGCTCCTCGGACAGGGTGCGGGATGAAAAACTGTTTTTT; CDR3: CASSSSDRVRDEKLFF
J: TRBJ2-7; D: -; V: TRBV5-5; size: -; DNA: TGTGCCAGCAGCTTGGGACTTGGGGAGTGGGCCTACGAGCAGTACTTC; CDR3: CASSLGLGEWAYEQYF
J: TRBJ2-1; D: TRBD2; V: TRBV6-4; size: -; DNA: TGTGCCAGCTGCAGACTAGCAGGCGAGCAGTTCTTC; CDR3: CASCRLAGEQFF
J: TRBJ2-1; D: TRBD1; V: TRBV6-5; size: -; DNA: TGTGCCAGCGGACAGGGTCCACGCAATGAGCAGTTCTTC; CDR3: CASGQGPRNEQFF
J: TRBJ2-7; D: TRBD2; V: TRBV28; size: -; DNA: TGTGCCAGCAATCAGTGGCGGGAGTATCCCTACGAGCAGTACTTC; CDR3: CASNQWREYPYEQYF
J: TRBJ2-7; D: -; V: TRBV6-1; size: -; DNA: TGTGCCAGCAGTGAAACCGGGATCAACTACGAGCAGTACTTC; CDR3: CASSETGINYEQYF
J: TRBJ2-5; D: TRBD2; V: TRBV7-8; size: -; DNA: TGTGCCAGCAGCTTGGTGCTTTCCTCGTCGGCGGGAGAGGAAGAGACCCAGTACTTC; CDR3: CASSLVLSSSAGEEETQYF
J: TRBJ2-7; D: -; V: TRBV28; size: -; DNA: TGTGCCAGCAGTTCCTCACACAGGGTACCGTATTCTACGGTCTCCTACGAGCAGTACTTC; CDR3: CASSSSHRVPYSTVSYEQYF
J: TRBJ1-1; D: -; V: TRBV7-8; size: -; DNA: TGTGCCAGCAGTAACGCGCTGAACACTGAAGCTTTCTTT; CDR3: CASSNALNTEAFF
J: TRBJ2-5; D: -; V: TRBV7-6; size: once; DNA: TGTGCCAGCAGCCTAACCACAGGGATAGAGACCCAGTACTTC; CDR3: CASSLTTGIETQYF
J: TRBJ2-7; D: TRBD1; V: TRBV13; size: -; DNA: TGTGCCAGCAGCTTACGGCAGGGGGCTGACGAGCAGTACTTC; CDR3: CASSLRQGADEQYF
J: TRBJ2-7; D: -; V: TRBV28; size: -; DNA: TGTGCCAGCAGTTTTCTCTACGAGCAGTACTTC; CDR3: CASSFLYEQYF
J: TRBJ2-5; D: TRBD2; V: TRBV5-4; size: -; DNA: TGTGCCAGCAGCTCGAAACCCCTAGCGGGAGGGCACCAAGAGACCCAGTACTTC; CDR3: CASSSKPLAGGHQETQYF
J: TRBJ1-1; D: TRBD1; V: TRBV7-6; size: once; DNA: TGTGCCAGCAGCCTAGGACAGGGGGACACTGAAGCTTTCTTT; CDR3: CASSLGQGDTEAFF
J: TRBJ2-2; D: -; V: TRBV5-6; size: -; DNA: TGTGCCAGCAGCTTGGCCAGCCCCGGGGAGCTGTTTTTT; CDR3: CASSLASPGELFF
J: TRBJ2-1; D: -; V: TRBV11-3; size: -; DNA: TGTGCCAGCAGCTTAGGGGGGTCCGGAGAGTTATACAATGAGCAGTTCTTC; CDR3: CASSLGGSGELYNEQFF
J: TRBJ2-7; D: -; V: TRBV7-2; size: -; DNA: TGTGCCAGCAGCTTAGCGACAGACTACGAGCAGTACTTC; CDR3: CASSLATDYEQYF
J: TRBJ1-2; D: TRBD1; V: TRBV9; size: -; DNA: TGTGCCAGCAGCGTAACAGGACAGGGGTATGGCTACACCTTC; CDR3: CASSVTGQGYGYTF
J: TRBJ2-7; D: TRBD1; V: TRBV2; size: -; DNA: TGTGCCAGCACAGGGACAGGGGTCCACGAGCAGTACTTC; CDR3: CASTGTGVHEQYF
J: TRBJ1-1; D: -; V: TRBV2; size: -; DNA: TGTGCCAGCAGTGAACTTGACAGCCAGAACACTGAAGCTTTCTTT; CDR3: CASSELDSQNTEAFF
J: TRBJ2-3; D: -; V: TRBV5-1; size: -; DNA: TGCGCCAGCAGCCAAATGGTGGGTGTCAACACAGATACGCAGTATTTT; CDR3: CASSQMVGVNTDTQYF
J: TRBJ2-7; D: -; V: TRBV5-1; size: once; DNA: TGCGCCAGCAGCTTCGGCTCTTCCTACGAGCAGTACTTC; CDR3: CASSFGSSYEQYF
J: TRBJ2-7; D: TRBD2; V: TRBV27; size: -; DNA: TGTGCCAGCAGTCCGGCCGGGACTAGCCACTACGAGCAGTACTTC; CDR3: CASSPAGTSHYEQYF
J: TRBJ2-7; D: TRBD2; V: TRBV11-2; size: -; DNA: TGTGCCAGCAGGACAATAGCGGGAGGTCTCTACGAGCAGTACTTC; CDR3: CASRTIAGGLYEQYF
J: TRBJ2-7; D: -; V: TRBV4-1; size: few; DNA: TGCGCCAGCAGCCTCGGACTAGAGGGGGGGTACGAGCAGTACTTC; CDR3: CASSLGLEGGYEQYF
J: TRBJ2-7; D: TRBD2; V: TRBV7-6; size: once; DNA: TGTGCCAGCAGCACCGGGCTAGCGGGTGCCTACGAGCAGTACTTC; CDR3: CASSTGLAGAYEQYF
J: TRBJ1-1; D: TRBD1; V: TRBV27; size: -; DNA: TGTGCCAGCAGTTCGACAGGGCCCTTTGTAGGAGCTTTCTTT; CDR3: CASSSTGPFVGAFF
J: TRBJ2-7; D: TRBD1; V: TRBV7-6; size: -; DNA: TGTGCCAGCAGCCCAGGACAGGGGCCCTACGAGCAGTACTTC; CDR3: CASSPGQGPYEQYF
J: TRBJ2-1; D: TRBD2; V: TRBV19; size: once; DNA: TGTGCCAGTAGTATCCCCGCTAGCGGGAGCCCCTACAATGAGCAGTTCTTC; CDR3: CASSIPASGSPYNEQFF
J: TRBJ2-7; D: TRBD1; V: TRBV5-8; size: -; DNA: TGTGCCAGCAGCTCCCGGACAGGGGAGAAATCCTACGAGCAGTACTTC; CDR3: CASSSRTGEKSYEQYF
J: TRBJ1-2; D: -; V: TRBV18; size: -; DNA: TGTGCCAGCTCACCAGTCGGGGTAAACTATGGCTACACCTTC; CDR3: CASSPVGVNYGYTF
J: TRBJ2-7; D: -; V: TRBV27; size: -; DNA: TGTGCCAGCAGTTTATTGGGAGGAGGTTCCGAGCAGTACTTC; CDR3: CASSLLGGGSEQYF
J: TRBJ2-7; D: TRBD2; V: TRBV9; size: -; DNA: TGTGCCAGCAGCGTAGCTCGGAGCGGGAGGGCCTACGAGCAGTACTTC; CDR3: CASSVARSGRAYEQYF
J: TRBJ2-3; D: TRBD2; V: TRBV4-1; size: -; DNA: TGCGCCAGCAGCCAAGAATACGCTAGCGGGATGGTAGATACGCAGTATTTT; CDR3: CASSQEYASGMVDTQYF
J: TRBJ2-6; D: -; V: TRBV18; size: -; DNA: TGTGCCAGCTCACCGGCACAGCGGCCCACCTCTGGGGCCAACGTCCTGACTTTC; CDR3: CASSPAQRPTSGANVLTF
J: TRBJ2-1; D: -; V: TRBV19; size: -; DNA: TGTGCCAGTAGTTTGATGGCTAGCTCCTACAATGAGCAGTTCTTC; CDR3: CASSLMASSYNEQFF
J: TRBJ1-4; D: -; V: TRBV6-1; size: -; DNA: TGTGCCAGCAGTGAAGCGCTGCGGGAAGGCCTGTTTTTT; CDR3: CASSEALREGLFF
J: TRBJ1-2; D: -; V: TRBV7-9; size: -; DNA: TGTGCCAGCAGCTTCACCGGGACGGAGAACTATGGCTACACCTTC; CDR3: CASSFTGTENYGYTF
J: TRBJ2-3; D: -; V: TRBV11-2; size: -; DNA: TGTGCCAGCAGCTCAAGGGAGGTGATAGATACGCAGTATTTT; CDR3: CASSSREVIDTQYF
J: TRBJ1-2; D: -; V: TRBV2; size: -; DNA: TGTGCCAGCAGAGGGGGAACCGGGACAACTCTAGAAGGCTACACCTTC; CDR3: CASRGGTGTTLEGYTF
J: TRBJ1-2; D: TRBD1; V: TRBV7-9; size: -; DNA: TGTGCCAGCAGCATGGACAGGGATGGCTACACCTTC; CDR3: CASSMDRDGYTF
J: TRBJ2-7; D: TRBD1; V: TRBV2; size: -; DNA: TGTGCCAGCAGTGTACCGGGACAGGGGGCCTACGAGCAGTACTTC; CDR3: CASSVPGQGAYEQYF